The present T cell receptor (beta chain) was sequenced within a study of shared clonotypes between healthy human individuals. Profiling relied on immunoSEQ multiplex PCR, and the TCRdb table lists in-frame clones only, not all of them. The data contain some 350,000 clones, about 74% of them singletons. V was clipped by 6 bases and J by 7 bases; unmatched bases: 13. The CDR3 has 15 amino acids. Germline-derived CDR1 and CDR2 are MNHEY and SVGAGI. The receptor's source is a man in his thirties or forties in good health. The sample comprised memory CD4+ T cells sorted from blood. As to subset: CD45RA-negative fraction. This chain links TRBV6-5 with TRBJ1-2, with 8 bases lining up with TRBD1. The DNA of the CDR3 is TGTGCCAGCAGATCGGGACAGGTCCCCTTCGGTGGCTACACCTTC. Residues: CASRSGQVPFGGYTF.